The TCR beta chain under discussion was sequenced for a study of CD8 T cells in ankylosing spondylitis. It was by quantitative 5'-RACE with molecular barcodes that TCR beta libraries were made. TCRdb called the 5' RACE reads again in MiXCR, with one record for every CDR3 protein. Of about 700,000 distinct CDR3 sequences in the sample, around 17% were seen once. The sample holds a few counts of this clonotype. Its antigen is undetermined. The CDR3 runs to 15 residues. V was pared by 10 bases and J by 5 bases, with 16 bases of the junction left unmatched. Germline V gene lookup returns CDR1 SGHTA and CDR2 FQGNSA. Study-wide results and caveats: Significant enrichment of disease-linked clones was reported in matched ankylosing spondylitis synovial fluid. About 8 highly homologous variants made up a TCR beta motif, and this motif appeared characteristic of ankylosing spondylitis blood.

This TCR was sampled from a male donor with ankylosing spondylitis. The rearrangement links TRBV7-2 to TRBJ2-5, with 7 nucleotides matching TRBD2. Material for sequencing was blood, either unsorted or a sorted T cell fraction (not recorded which). The DNA for the CDR3 is TGTGCCACCATGAGAGGGAGGGCCGCGGGGGAGACCCAGTACTTC. It codes for CATMRGRAAGETQYF. The full variable domain, completed using reference TRBV7-2 and TRBJ2-5, is GAGVSQSPSNKVTEKGKDVELRCDPISGHTALYWYRQSLGQGLEFLIYFQGNSAPDKSGLPSDRFSAERTGGSVSTLTIQRTQQEDSAVYLCATMRGRAAGETQYFGPGTRLLVL.